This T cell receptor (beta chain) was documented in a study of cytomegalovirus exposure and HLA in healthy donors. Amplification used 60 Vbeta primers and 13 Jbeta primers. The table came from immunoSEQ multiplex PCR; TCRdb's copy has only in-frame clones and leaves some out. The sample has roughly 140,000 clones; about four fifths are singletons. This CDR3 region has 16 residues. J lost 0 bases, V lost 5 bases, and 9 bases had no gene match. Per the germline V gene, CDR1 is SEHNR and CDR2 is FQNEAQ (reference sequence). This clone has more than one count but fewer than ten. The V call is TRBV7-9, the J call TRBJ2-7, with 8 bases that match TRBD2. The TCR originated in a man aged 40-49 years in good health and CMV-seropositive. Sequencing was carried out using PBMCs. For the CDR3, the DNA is TGTGCCAGCAGCCTGGGGCGAGGGACTAGCTCCTACGAGCAGTACTTC. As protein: CASSLGRGTSSYEQYF.